The 16 T cell receptor beta chains listed next were all sequenced from one sample in a study of cytomegalovirus exposure and HLA in healthy donors. The PCR employed 60 Vbeta primers together with 13 Jbeta primers. Libraries were prepared by immunoSEQ multiplex PCR; TCRdb keeps only in-frame clonotypes and omits some of them. The sample carries about 89,000 clones, roughly nine tenths recorded once. The material sequenced was PBMCs. These receptors all stem from a young man in good health and CMV-seropositive.

The chain combines TRBV6-1 with TRBJ2-7, with a possible D match to TRBD1 (5 bases). Trimming took off 1 base at V and 1 base at J, with 11 bases between the two ends. The CDR3 contains 15 residues. From germline, CDR1 is MNHNS and CDR2 SASEGT. Here the CDR3 reads CASSEVDSDSYEQYF. CDR3 coding DNA: TGTGCCAGCAGTGAAGTTGACAGCGATTCCTACGAGCAGTACTTC.

J is TRBJ1-5 and V is TRBV4-1, with unresolved D. Trimming took 1 base from V and 2 from J, leaving 12 bases between them. Per germline, CDR1 MGHRA and CDR2 YSYEKL. CDR3 size: 16 residues. CDR3 protein: CASSQVGAGRNQPQHF. The CDR3 DNA follows: TGCGCCAGCAGCCAAGTCGGTGCTGGGCGCAATCAGCCCCAGCATTTT.

This sequence joins TRBV5-6 and TRBJ2-5; 7 nucleotides match TRBD1. The CDR3 length is 16 residues. V shed 0 bases and J 2 bases; nucleotides not matched to a gene: 7. Looked up from germline, CDR1 is SGHDT and CDR2 is YYEEEE. The DNA for the CDR3 is TGTGCCAGCAGCTTGGGACCCATGACAGGGCAAGAGACCCAGTACTTC. Amino acids: CASSLGPMTGQETQYF.

This chain links TRBV10-2 with TRBJ2-3; possibly TRBD2 for D (5 bases). The CDR3 covers 12 residues. Germline V gene lookup returns CDR1 WSHSY and CDR2 SAAADI. V lost 4 bases to trimming and J lost 6 bases, with 8 bases between them. CDR3 region: CASSGGADTQYF. CDR3 DNA sequence: TGCGCCAGCAGTGGGGGAGCTGATACGCAGTATTTT.

The table lists this clone with a count of one. The rearrangement joins TRBV27 to TRBJ2-7; tentative D call: TRBD2 (6 bases). The CDR3 consists of 15 residues. Germline lookup yields CDR1 MNHEY and CDR2 SMNVEV (reference sequence). Trimming removed 4 bases from V and 0 bases from J, with 13 bases in between. The CDR3 DNA reads as TGTGCCAGCAGTTCCGGCGGGGTCACCTCCTACGAGCAGTACTTC. Amino acids: CASSSGGVTSYEQYF.

In its sample, this clone was seen once. The rearrangement links TRBV19 to TRBJ2-1, with D tentatively TRBD1 (7 bases). The germline CDR1 and CDR2 sequences are LNHDA and SQIVND (reference sequence). V lost 5 bases and J 4 bases, leaving 18 bases between the germline ends. The CDR3 consists of 16 residues. CDR3 in DNA: TGTGCCAGTAGTCGCACGGGGGACAGCCTTTACAATGAGCAGTTCTTC. The encoded protein is CASSRTGDSLYNEQFF.

The CDR3 loop is CASSQRTGDHEQYF. CDR3 nucleotide sequence: TGTGCCAGCAGCCAAAGGACAGGCGACCACGAGCAGTACTTC. The chain recombines TRBV4-2 with TRBJ2-7; 7 bases are a match to TRBD1. The CDR3 is 14 amino acids. Germline V gene sequence: CDR1 LGHNA, CDR2 YNFKEQ. Unmatched junction bases numbered 6, after V lost 2 bases and J lost 5 bases.

This clone was counted between two and nine times. This chain connects TRBV5-5 to TRBJ1-4; D gene uncertain. Germline V gives CDR1 SGHKS, CDR2 YYEKEE (reference sequence). Trimming took off 4 bases at V and 8 bases at J, with 18 bases between the two ends. This CDR3 spans 15 amino acids. CDR3 sequence reads: CASSLSVGDGEKLFF. The DNA for the CDR3 is TGTGCCAGCAGCCTATCTGTGGGCGATGGCGAAAAACTGTTTTTT.

V usage is TRBV19 and J usage is TRBJ2-5; D might be TRBD1 (6 bases). The CDR3 extends over 15 amino acids. V lost 1 base, J lost 2 bases, and 11 bases lay in between. Germline CDR1 and CDR2: LNHDA and SQIVND (reference sequence). CDR3 bases: TGTGCCAGTAGTATAGGGGTAGGGGGTCAAGAGACCCAGTACTTC. It translates to CASSIGVGGQETQYF.

V usage is TRBV9 and J usage is TRBJ2-7, with TRBD2 matching over 9 bases. J lost 6 bases, V lost 0 bases, and 1 base had no gene match. Germline values: CDR1 SGDLS, CDR2 YYNGEE. The CDR3 covers 13 residues. CDR3 sequence: CASSVEAGGEQYF. The CDR3, as DNA: TGTGCCAGCAGCGTAGAAGCGGGAGGCGAGCAGTACTTC.

V and J are TRBV6-5 and TRBJ2-7, with 9 bases matching TRBD1. V was clipped by 0 bases and J by 2 bases; unmatched bases: 2. Per the germline V gene, CDR1 is MNHEY and CDR2 is SVGAGI. The CDR3 consists of 15 residues. The chain's CDR3 is CASSYSWTGAYEQYF. DNA of the CDR3: TGTGCCAGCAGTTACTCTTGGACAGGGGCCTACGAGCAGTACTTC.

The rearrangement joins TRBV11-2 to TRBJ2-7; a possible D gene is TRBD1 (5 bases). The V and J ends lost 4 bases and 5 bases respectively, with 9 bases between them. In germline, CDR1 is SGHAT, CDR2 FQNNGV. The CDR3 sequence is 12 residues long. CDR3 coding DNA: TGTGCCAGCAGCTCCCAGGGCCACGAGCAGTACTTC. This encodes CASSSQGHEQYF.

The count of this clone is one. The CDR3 sequence is CASSEFGHMNTEAFF. The CDR3 DNA reads TGTGCCAGCAGTGAATTCGGACACATGAACACTGAAGCTTTCTTT. The gene calls are TRBV25-1 and TRBJ1-1, with D possibly being TRBD1 (5 bases). CDR1 and CDR2 from the germline V gene are MGHDK and SYGVNS. Trimming cost V 1 base and J 0 bases, with 9 bases left between them. The CDR3 spans 15 residues.

This chain links TRBV7-3 with TRBJ1-2; 9 nucleotides align to TRBD1. CDR3 length: 13 residues. J lost 5 bases, V lost 7 bases, and 5 bases had no gene match. The germline gives CDR1 SGHTA, CDR2 FQGTGA. CDR3 sequence: CASTWDRAYGYTF. CDR3 DNA: TGTGCCAGCACCTGGGACAGGGCTTATGGCTACACCTTC.

The chain uses TRBV10-2 and TRBJ1-1; 9 bases match TRBD1. The trim removed 8 bases at V and 4 bases at J, leaving 8 bases unmatched. The CDR3 is 14 amino acids. Germline V gives CDR1 WSHSY, CDR2 SAAADI. CDR3 DNA sequence: TGCGCCAGCGTAATAGGACAGGGGACCACTGAAGCTTTCTTT. Translated, it gives CASVIGQGTTEAFF.

V usage is TRBV21-1 and J usage is TRBJ2-5; no DNA check was done on the table's D call, TRBD2. TRBV21-1 is recorded as a pseudogene. The CDR3 runs 17 residues. The CDR3 region has the DNA TGTGCCAGCAGCCCCCCGCGTCTAGCGGGAGTTCGAGAGACCCAGTACTTC. This translates into CASSPPRLAGVRETQYF.